The present T cell receptor beta chain was sequenced within a study of identical twins (dated by TCRdb to about 2016). Regarding the study in general: To test whether fetal clonotypes persist, this study deep-sequenced TCR alpha and beta repertoires from monozygotic twins, from unrelated adults of various ages, and from cord blood. To rule out contamination, replicate twin experiments were performed at different times with different library preparation protocols.

From a lookup of the germline V gene (reference sequence), CDR1 and CDR2 are LGHDT and YNNKEL. CDR3 length: 16 amino acids, cysteine to phenylalanine. Solely the CDR3 DNA is kept, with 48 bases framed from the first base. V loses 5 bases at its end and J loses 4 bases; junction bases beyond the gene matches: 6. Every donor was a healthy Caucasian. Miltenyi CD45RO+ enrichment and human naive T-cell isolation kits were used to isolate memory (CD45RO+) and naive T cells from PBMC. The full study reports these points: Zero-insertion analyses could be partly confounded by invariant T cells such as MAIT and iNKT, though diverse VJ usage argued against such confounding for most clonotypes. Compared with coincidental sharing between unrelated individuals, out-of-frame TCR alpha sequences shared between twins showed an excess of sequences with low generation probability. Recombination models systematically underestimated out-of-frame TCR alpha sharing in monozygotic twins but agreed with sharing between unrelated individuals. Abundant cord blood beta clonotypes carried fewer insertions; young adult naive repertoires showed a weaker similar trend, while memory repertoires showed none. Because the same donors could not be followed over many years, conclusions were based on cross-sectional statistical analysis. The excess sharing between twins in beta out-of-frame sequences was weaker because fewer shared sequences reduced the signal-to-noise ratio.

Library preparation was by 5' RACE. The sample was run on an Illumina HiSeq 2000. Template switching introduced a universal primer binding site; the final cDNA contained a unique molecular identifier, enabling accurate counting of TCR cDNA molecules. Specific primers in the conserved constant-segment region were used to synthesize first-strand cDNA for the TCR alpha and beta chains. To control for contamination, every cDNA library was double barcoded, receiving both a SMART-Mk sample barcode and Illumina barcodes. TruSeq adapter sequences and Illumina sample barcodes were added in two successive PCR steps. The Illumina HiSeq platform was used with custom primers to sequence TCR alpha and beta cDNA libraries. Per the original workflow: Raw reads were processed with MiGEC to extract unique molecular identifiers, and MiXCR was used to determine CDR3 positions. For each individual, recombination models were inferred using an EM algorithm with the repgenHMM and IGoR tools. The analysis of shared clonotypes was done with the tcR package in R, with sharing normalized by the product of cloneset sizes. To study raw recombination free of thymic and clonal selection effects, out-of-frame nonproductive sequences were analyzed. Using fastp trimming at Q25 and MiXCR clonotype assembly, TCRdb reanalyzed the public sequencing data and kept in-frame beta chains. Every distinct CDR3 protein forms one entry, paired with its most common genes and DNA. V and J calls and clone size were set by TCRdb, not the authors. In all, the sample holds some 240,000 distinct CDR3 sequences, and over 9.5% of those were seen once. The ten largest make up over 8% of the sample.

Details on this clonotype: Its antigen is not yet known. It has no much larger one-base neighbor in the sample; base qualities were not kept.

The rearranged chain carries TRBV3-1 and TRBJ2-3, with TRBD2 identical over 13 junction bases. Sequencing was performed on memory T cells sorted from blood. The label giving this sample's cell subset or site can be read as: CD45RO+ enriched T cells. This clonotype was obtained from a man aged 50-60 years in good health. The nucleotide sequence reads TGTGCCAGCAGCTACCGGACTAGCGGGAGCCCAGATACGCAGTATTTT. It encodes CASSYRTSGSPDTQYF.